The rows below give T cell receptor beta chains drawn from one sample of a study of cytomegalovirus exposure and HLA in healthy donors. Profiled with immunoSEQ multiplex PCR; TCRdb holds only in-frame clones, not every one. The sample carries 150,000 to 200,000 clones, 68% recorded once. The sequenced sample consisted of PBMCs. The receptors come from a woman between 40 and 50 years old in good health and CMV-seropositive. Both conserved end residues are part of each CDR3. Each record gives: V gene, CDR3 length, J gene, D gene, clone size, CDR3 protein, CDR3 DNA. The D gene is left open where the match is weak. Only part of the rows carry a size: once, few, many, or a class if the clone is expanded.

v_gene: TRBV6-6; len: 14; j_gene: TRBJ2-7; d_gene: TRBD1; abundance: NA; CDR3aa: CASRRTGSSYEQYF; CDR3nt: TGTGCCAGCAGAAGGACAGGGAGCTCCTACGAGCAGTACTTC
v_gene: TRBV6-1; len: 16; j_gene: TRBJ2-7; d_gene: NA; abundance: NA; CDR3aa: CASSESFYQGGREQYF; CDR3nt: TGTGCCAGCAGTGAAAGTTTCTACCAGGGAGGCCGCGAGCAGTACTTC
v_gene: TRBV6-1; len: 15; j_gene: TRBJ2-7; d_gene: NA; abundance: NA; CDR3aa: CASSEALFGVSEQYF; CDR3nt: TGTGCCAGCAGTGAAGCGCTTTTCGGGGTAAGCGAGCAGTACTTC
v_gene: TRBV18; len: 14; j_gene: TRBJ1-3; d_gene: NA; abundance: NA; CDR3aa: CASFQDSSGNTIYF; CDR3nt: TGTGCCAGCTTTCAAGACAGCTCTGGAAACACCATATATTTT
v_gene: TRBV28; len: 19; j_gene: TRBJ2-4; d_gene: NA; abundance: once; CDR3aa: CASSLTRRGGLLAKNIQYF; CDR3nt: TGTGCCAGCAGTTTAACCAGGCGGGGAGGCCTACTAGCCAAAAACATTCAGTACTTC
v_gene: TRBV7-7; len: 16; j_gene: TRBJ1-5; d_gene: NA; abundance: NA; CDR3aa: CASSQQGNPSNQPQNF; CDR3nt: TGTGCTAGCAGCCAACAGGGCAACCCTAGCAATCAGCCCCAGAATTTT
v_gene: TRBV2; len: 14; j_gene: TRBJ2-5; d_gene: TRBD2; abundance: NA; CDR3aa: CASTLSGAQETQYF; CDR3nt: TGTGCCAGCACCCTTAGCGGGGCCCAAGAGACCCAGTACTTC
v_gene: TRBV29-1; len: 15; j_gene: TRBJ2-1; d_gene: TRBD2; abundance: NA; CDR3aa: CSVDLGLAFHNEQFF; CDR3nt: TGCAGCGTTGATTTGGGACTAGCGTTCCACAATGAGCAGTTCTTC
v_gene: TRBV19; len: 18; j_gene: TRBJ2-4; d_gene: TRBD2; abundance: NA; CDR3aa: CASSIDRSGGLAKNIQYF; CDR3nt: TGTGCCAGTAGTATAGATAGGAGCGGGGGTCTAGCCAAAAACATTCAGTACTTC
v_gene: TRBV7-8; len: 14; j_gene: TRBJ2-5; d_gene: TRBD1; abundance: NA; CDR3aa: CASSIPGQGFTQYF; CDR3nt: TGTGCCAGCAGCATACCGGGACAGGGATTCACCCAGTACTTC
v_gene: TRBV19; len: 16; j_gene: TRBJ1-3; d_gene: NA; abundance: NA; CDR3aa: CASSSRGALGGNTIYF; CDR3nt: TGTGCCAGTAGCTCTCGGGGGGCTCTTGGCGGAAACACCATATATTTT
v_gene: TRBV28; len: 10; j_gene: TRBJ2-7; d_gene: NA; abundance: few; CDR3aa: CASSGYEQYF; CDR3nt: TGTGCCTCCAGCGGGTACGAGCAGTACTTC
v_gene: TRBV19; len: 17; j_gene: TRBJ1-1; d_gene: NA; abundance: once; CDR3aa: CASSIDGGRSLNTEAFF; CDR3nt: TGTGCCAGTAGTATAGATGGCGGCAGATCCTTGAACACTGAAGCTTTCTTT
v_gene: TRBV5-6; len: 13; j_gene: TRBJ2-1; d_gene: TRBD2; abundance: NA; CDR3aa: CASSSSGHNEQFF; CDR3nt: TGTGCCAGCAGCTCTAGCGGGCACAATGAGCAGTTCTTC
v_gene: TRBV7-2; len: 15; j_gene: TRBJ2-1; d_gene: TRBD2; abundance: NA; CDR3aa: CASSPSGSSYNEQFF; CDR3nt: TGTGCCAGCAGCCCCAGCGGGAGCTCCTACAATGAGCAGTTCTTC
v_gene: TRBV6-5; len: 12; j_gene: TRBJ1-1; d_gene: NA; abundance: NA; CDR3aa: CSSVRGGDEAFF; CDR3nt: TGTTCCAGCGTCAGGGGTGGAGATGAAGCTTTCTTT
v_gene: TRBV12-5; len: 15; j_gene: TRBJ1-4; d_gene: NA; abundance: NA; CDR3aa: CASGLGEHTNEKLFF; CDR3nt: TGTGCTAGTGGTCTCGGGGAGCATACTAATGAAAAACTGTTTTTT
v_gene: TRBV4-3; len: 13; j_gene: TRBJ1-2; d_gene: NA; abundance: NA; CDR3aa: CAGSQAGERGYTF; CDR3nt: TGCGCCGGCAGCCAAGCGGGTGAAAGGGGCTACACCTTC
v_gene: TRBV7-3; len: 13; j_gene: TRBJ2-6; d_gene: TRBD1; abundance: NA; CDR3aa: CASSFGTDNVLTF; CDR3nt: TGTGCCAGCAGCTTCGGGACAGACAACGTCCTGACTTTC
v_gene: TRBV9; len: 15; j_gene: TRBJ2-5; d_gene: TRBD2; abundance: few; CDR3aa: CASSQLAGGQETQYF; CDR3nt: TGTGCCAGCAGCCAACTAGCGGGGGGGCAGGAGACCCAGTACTTC
v_gene: TRBV27; len: 17; j_gene: TRBJ2-2; d_gene: TRBD2; abundance: NA; CDR3aa: CASSKASGTSGKGELFF; CDR3nt: TGTGCCAGCAGTAAGGCCTCCGGGACTAGCGGGAAGGGGGAGCTGTTTTTT
v_gene: TRBV28; len: 16; j_gene: TRBJ1-1; d_gene: TRBD1; abundance: NA; CDR3aa: CAYSGTGGRENTEAFF; CDR3nt: TGTGCCTACTCGGGGACAGGGGGCCGAGAGAACACTGAAGCTTTCTTT
v_gene: TRBV6-4; len: 15; j_gene: TRBJ2-7; d_gene: TRBD1; abundance: NA; CDR3aa: CASSDFGTGGPEQYF; CDR3nt: TGTGCCAGCAGTGACTTTGGGACAGGGGGCCCCGAGCAGTACTTC
v_gene: TRBV5-4; len: 16; j_gene: TRBJ2-5; d_gene: NA; abundance: NA; CDR3aa: CASSPSAGALQETQYF; CDR3nt: TGTGCCAGCAGCCCCTCAGCTGGGGCCCTCCAAGAGACCCAGTACTTC
v_gene: TRBV29-1; len: 12; j_gene: TRBJ2-1; d_gene: NA; abundance: few; CDR3aa: CSVEDQAGEQFF; CDR3nt: TGCAGCGTTGAAGATCAAGCCGGTGAGCAGTTCTTC
v_gene: TRBV28; len: 15; j_gene: TRBJ2-3; d_gene: TRBD2; abundance: NA; CDR3aa: CASSPSGSRVDTQYF; CDR3nt: TGTGCCAGCAGTCCTAGCGGGAGTAGGGTAGATACGCAGTATTTT
v_gene: TRBV27; len: 17; j_gene: TRBJ2-5; d_gene: TRBD1; abundance: NA; CDR3aa: CASQPGTGKAGRETQYF; CDR3nt: TGTGCCAGCCAGCCCGGGACAGGGAAAGCTGGGAGAGAGACCCAGTACTTC
v_gene: TRBV5-1; len: 16; j_gene: TRBJ2-2; d_gene: NA; abundance: NA; CDR3aa: CASSLAASANTGELFF; CDR3nt: TGCGCCAGCAGCTTGGCAGCCAGCGCGAACACCGGGGAGCTGTTTTTT
v_gene: TRBV4-1; len: 15; j_gene: TRBJ2-2; d_gene: TRBD2; abundance: few; CDR3aa: CASSLGLAAAGELFF; CDR3nt: TGCGCCAGCAGCCTAGGACTAGCAGCCGCCGGGGAGCTGTTTTTT
v_gene: TRBV29-1; len: 14; j_gene: TRBJ2-2; d_gene: TRBD1; abundance: NA; CDR3aa: CSVTTGTGNGELFF; CDR3nt: TGCAGCGTTACGACCGGGACAGGAAACGGGGAGCTGTTTTTT
v_gene: TRBV28; len: 15; j_gene: TRBJ2-1; d_gene: NA; abundance: NA; CDR3aa: CASSPQGFVYNEQFF; CDR3nt: TGTGCCAGCAGCCCACAGGGATTCGTCTACAATGAGCAGTTCTTC
v_gene: TRBV4-1; len: 15; j_gene: TRBJ1-5; d_gene: TRBD1; abundance: NA; CDR3aa: CASSQGDRVPQPQNF; CDR3nt: TGCGCCAGCAGCCAGGGTGACAGGGTGCCTCAGCCCCAGAATTTT
v_gene: TRBV6-6; len: 14; j_gene: TRBJ2-2; d_gene: TRBD2; abundance: few; CDR3aa: CASTGTSLTGELFF; CDR3nt: TGTGCCAGCACCGGGACTAGCTTAACCGGGGAGCTGTTTTTT
v_gene: TRBV2; len: 13; j_gene: TRBJ1-2; d_gene: NA; abundance: NA; CDR3aa: CASSEDSYYGYTF; CDR3nt: TGTGCCAGCAGTGAGGACAGCTACTATGGCTACACCTTC
v_gene: TRBV6-1; len: 15; j_gene: TRBJ2-5; d_gene: TRBD1; abundance: NA; CDR3aa: CASSEEDRGWETQYF; CDR3nt: TGTGCCAGCAGTGAAGAGGACAGGGGGTGGGAGACCCAGTACTTC
v_gene: TRBV10-2; len: 13; j_gene: TRBJ2-3; d_gene: NA; abundance: NA; CDR3aa: CASNLRSTDTQYF; CDR3nt: TGCGCCAGCAATTTGCGGAGCACAGATACGCAGTATTTT
v_gene: TRBV27; len: 17; j_gene: TRBJ2-1; d_gene: NA; abundance: NA; CDR3aa: CASSLSPPGGLNNEQFF; CDR3nt: TGTGCCAGCAGTTTATCCCCCCCGGGTGGCTTAAACAATGAGCAGTTCTTC
v_gene: TRBV4-2; len: 16; j_gene: TRBJ1-3; d_gene: NA; abundance: NA; CDR3aa: CASSQDMLASGNTIYF; CDR3nt: TGTGCCAGCAGCCAAGATATGCTAGCCTCTGGAAACACCATATATTTT
v_gene: TRBV2; len: 13; j_gene: TRBJ1-1; d_gene: TRBD1; abundance: NA; CDR3aa: CASTPDRGAEAFF; CDR3nt: TGTGCCAGCACTCCGGACAGGGGTGCTGAAGCTTTCTTT
v_gene: TRBV9; len: 14; j_gene: TRBJ1-2; d_gene: TRBD1; abundance: NA; CDR3aa: CASSVTGGWYGYTF; CDR3nt: TGTGCCAGCAGCGTGACAGGGGGTTGGTATGGCTACACCTTC
v_gene: TRBV6-5; len: 13; j_gene: TRBJ1-5; d_gene: TRBD1; abundance: NA; CDR3aa: CASSTQGDQPQHF; CDR3nt: TGTGCCAGCAGTACTCAGGGGGATCAGCCCCAGCATTTT
v_gene: TRBV19; len: 13; j_gene: TRBJ1-5; d_gene: TRBD1; abundance: NA; CDR3aa: CASNTGDNQPQHF; CDR3nt: TGTGCCAGTAATACAGGGGACAATCAGCCCCAGCATTTT
v_gene: TRBV6-5; len: 14; j_gene: TRBJ2-2; d_gene: NA; abundance: NA; CDR3aa: CASRPDRNTGELFF; CDR3nt: TGTGCCAGCAGACCCGACAGGAACACCGGGGAGCTGTTTTTT
v_gene: TRBV10-3; len: 16; j_gene: TRBJ2-2; d_gene: TRBD2; abundance: NA; CDR3aa: CAISGIAGDHTGELFF; CDR3nt: TGTGCCATCAGTGGGATAGCGGGAGATCACACCGGGGAGCTGTTTTTT
v_gene: TRBV7-3; len: 16; j_gene: TRBJ2-3; d_gene: TRBD2; abundance: NA; CDR3aa: CASSGGGLAITDTQYF; CDR3nt: TGTGCCAGCAGCGGTGGCGGACTAGCGATCACAGATACGCAGTATTTT
v_gene: TRBV7-2; len: 16; j_gene: TRBJ2-5; d_gene: NA; abundance: NA; CDR3aa: CASSLGGVGRQETQYF; CDR3nt: TGTGCCAGCAGCTTAGGGGGCGTGGGCCGGCAAGAGACCCAGTACTTC
v_gene: TRBV6-6; len: 14; j_gene: TRBJ2-7; d_gene: TRBD2; abundance: few; CDR3aa: CAAQGASGTYEQYF; CDR3nt: TGTGCCGCACAAGGGGCTAGCGGGACCTACGAGCAGTACTTC
v_gene: TRBV19; len: 14; j_gene: TRBJ2-5; d_gene: NA; abundance: NA; CDR3aa: CASSTGQLEETQYF; CDR3nt: TGTGCCAGTAGTACTGGACAGTTGGAAGAGACCCAGTACTTC
v_gene: TRBV5-4; len: 14; j_gene: TRBJ2-7; d_gene: NA; abundance: NA; CDR3aa: CASTRRGGDYEQYF; CDR3nt: TGTGCCAGCACCCGGAGGGGGGGAGATTACGAGCAGTACTTC
v_gene: TRBV9; len: 16; j_gene: TRBJ2-1; d_gene: TRBD2; abundance: NA; CDR3aa: CASSTQRTSGNNEQFF; CDR3nt: TGTGCCAGCAGCACCCAGAGGACTAGCGGGAACAATGAGCAGTTCTTC
v_gene: TRBV19; len: 12; j_gene: TRBJ2-2; d_gene: NA; abundance: NA; CDR3aa: CASSKRAGELFF; CDR3nt: TGTGCCAGTAGCAAGCGGGCCGGGGAGCTGTTTTTT
v_gene: TRBV7-8; len: 13; j_gene: TRBJ1-2; d_gene: NA; abundance: once; CDR3aa: CASSWQWGDGYTF; CDR3nt: TGTGCCAGCAGCTGGCAGTGGGGGGATGGCTACACCTTC
v_gene: TRBV28; len: 15; j_gene: TRBJ1-1; d_gene: TRBD1; abundance: once; CDR3aa: CASSFPDRGNTEAFF; CDR3nt: TGTGCCAGCAGTTTCCCCGACAGGGGGAACACTGAAGCTTTCTTT
v_gene: TRBV6-1; len: 18; j_gene: TRBJ2-6; d_gene: NA; abundance: few; CDR3aa: CASSEGAGGNSGANVLTF; CDR3nt: TGTGCCAGCAGTGAAGGCGCAGGGGGGAACTCTGGGGCCAACGTCCTGACTTTC
v_gene: TRBV27; len: 17; j_gene: TRBJ2-3; d_gene: TRBD2; abundance: NA; CDR3aa: CASSSLAGTSGWDTQYF; CDR3nt: TGTGCCAGCAGTTCACTAGCCGGGACTAGCGGGTGGGATACGCAGTATTTT